This TCR beta chain comes out of a study of vaccination effects on CD4 cells after COVID-19. Antigen-specific CD4+ T cells expanded by the ViraFEST assay with viral peptide pools were then sequenced. Upon completion of more than 9 days in culture, CD4+ T cells were isolated. SARS-CoV-2 infection was confirmed by PCR in the person between March and December 2020. Approximately 2.2 million PBMC per well received 10 IU/ml IL-2 and around 9.8 ug/ml peptides in culture. Half the medium was swapped for IL-2 medium on days 3 and 7. Only in-frame clones appear in the TCRdb table, and some are missing; sequencing was by immunoSEQ multiplex PCR. The sample lists nearly 45,000 clones; approximately 70% were seen once. This clone has more than one count but fewer than ten. Its antigen is not identified. Per germline, CDR1 GTSNPN and CDR2 SVGIG (reference sequence). V dropped 4 bases and J dropped 8 bases, with 6 bases sitting between them. CDR3 size: 11 residues.

Sequences were derived from CD4+ T cells from PBMCs cultured with a peptide pool, sampled before COVID-19 vaccination. The chain has TRBV30 and TRBJ1-6; D uncertain. The clonotype originates from a human donor who had a prior SARS-CoV-2 infection. Here the CDR3 reads CAWNWDSPLHF. As DNA, the CDR3 is TGTGCCTGGAACTGGGATTCACCCCTCCACTTT.